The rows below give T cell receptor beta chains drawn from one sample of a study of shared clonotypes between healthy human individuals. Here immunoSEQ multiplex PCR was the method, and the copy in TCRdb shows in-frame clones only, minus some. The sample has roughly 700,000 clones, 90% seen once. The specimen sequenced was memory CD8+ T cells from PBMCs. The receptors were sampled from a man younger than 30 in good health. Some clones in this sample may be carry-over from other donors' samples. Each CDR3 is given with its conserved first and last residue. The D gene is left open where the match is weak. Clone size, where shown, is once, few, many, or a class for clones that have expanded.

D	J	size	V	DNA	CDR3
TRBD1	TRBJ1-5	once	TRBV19	TGTGCCAGTAGTGCCACGTGGACAGGGAGTTATAGCAATCAGCCCCAGCATTTT	CASSATWTGSYSNQPQHF
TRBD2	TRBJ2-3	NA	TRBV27	TGTGCCAGCACCACTCGGGAGGAGGGAGATACGCAGTATTTT	CASTTREEGDTQYF
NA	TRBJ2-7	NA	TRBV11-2	TGTGCCAGCAGCTCAGCCCCCCCCGTGACTACCTACGAGCAGTACTTC	CASSSAPPVTTYEQYF
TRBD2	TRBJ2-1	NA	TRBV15	TGTGCCACCAGCAGAGTACTAGCGGGGTCTAGGAATGAGCAGTTCTTC	CATSRVLAGSRNEQFF
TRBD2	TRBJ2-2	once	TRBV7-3	TGTGCCAGCAGCTTCCCTAGCGGGAGGATCACCGGGGAGCTGTTTTTT	CASSFPSGRITGELFF
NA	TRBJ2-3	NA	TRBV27	TGTGCCAGCACTTTTTCGCCTGAGGGGTCAGATACGCAGTATTTT	CASTFSPEGSDTQYF
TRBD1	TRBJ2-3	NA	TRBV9	TGTGCCAGCAGCACAGGGGGCGTTCGCACAGATACGCAGTATTTT	CASSTGGVRTDTQYF
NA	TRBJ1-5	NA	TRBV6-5	TGTGCCAGCAGGGACAGTGGGGGCAATCAGCCCCAGCATTTT	CASRDSGGNQPQHF
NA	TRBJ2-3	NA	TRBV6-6	TGTGCCAGCAGTTACTCACTAGGTGCAACACAAGATACGCAGTATTTT	CASSYSLGATQDTQYF
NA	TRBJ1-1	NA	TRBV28	TGTGCCAGCAGTCAACTCCCTCCGCCGAACACTGAAGCTTTCTTT	CASSQLPPPNTEAFF
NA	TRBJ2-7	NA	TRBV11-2	TGTGCCAGCAGCCACTTCGACAGTACCTACGAGCAGTACTTC	CASSHFDSTYEQYF
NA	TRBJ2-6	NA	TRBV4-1	TGCGCCAGCAGCCATACCCCCACAGGGCCTGGGGCCAACGTCCTGACTTTC	CASSHTPTGPGANVLTF